This note documents a single T cell receptor (beta chain) sequence. No cognate antigen has been identified for it. The sample holds no much larger clone one base away, and base qualities are not on file. V has 11 bases trimmed and J has 4 bases trimmed; junction bases matching no gene number 11. The CDR3 spans 13 residues, from the cysteine through the phenylalanine. Only the CDR3 DNA stays, 39 bases, in frame from base 1. The germline V gene supplies CDR1 ENHRY and CDR2 SYGVKD. The data were taken from a study of blood T cells in healthy people across ages (dated by TCRdb to between 2014 and 2017). As for the study more broadly: In model experiments, template switching captured about one uniquely barcoded TCR beta cDNA molecule for every two T cells. The donors were divided into four age groups: young (average about 16 years), middle-aged (approximately 39), aged (around 67) and long-lived (roughly 86). Two additional independent replicas of 1 million unique cDNA reads from the same blood draw were analyzed for two donors (one aged 18 to 30 and one aged 80 or older). To avoid experimental bias, donors of different ages were randomly spread across the sequencing lanes. The study measured age-related changes in TCR beta repertoire diversity using deep sequencing normalized with unique cDNA molecular identifiers.

The library was prepared using 5' RACE. This sample was sequenced with an Illumina HiSeq 2500. The second PCR ran for roughly 7 to 11 cycles and used a J-beta primer mix along with a sample-barcoded 5' primer. A unique molecular identifier was introduced onto each TCR beta cDNA molecule by a template-switch 5' adaptor carrying 12 random nucleotides. Each sample yielded at least 3 million CDR3-containing paired-end reads. The Mint cDNA synthesis kit, primed by a TRBC-specific oligonucleotide, was used to synthesize first-strand cDNA from all RNA. Following uracil-DNA glycosylase treatment, a first 18-cycle PCR with universal primers M1SS and BC2_uni_R was performed on all cDNA. For the original study's pipeline: For normalization, 1 million high-quality reads, each with a distinct molecular identifier, were randomly selected from each sample. Reads sharing molecular identifiers were discarded rather than binned into consensus sequences. MiTCR, set to a Q25 quality threshold and the strictest error-elimination algorithm, was used for CDR3 identification, clonotype clustering and error correction. A nonparametric unseen species model with Euler transformation was used to estimate a lower bound on total TCR beta diversity. TCRdb reworked the public reads: Q25 trimming with fastp, MiXCR clone assembly, productive beta chains retained. For every CDR3 protein sequence, its rows merge into one entry that carries the most common genes and DNA. The V and J calls shown here were made by TCRdb, not taken from the authors' results. This sample lists about 1,500,000 distinct CDR3 sequences; about 40% were detected once. Roughly 7.9% of the sample is in the top ten clones.

What the study reported, not specific to this receptor: Because donor CMV infection status was unknown, age-related changes in expanded clonotypes were potentially confounded. Compared with the aged group, the long-lived group had more naive CD4+ T cells, fewer expanded clones and increased TCR diversity, suggesting age selection. Observed TCR beta diversity per million T cells fell roughly linearly with age, and a significant reduction was already apparent by age around 40. Since profiling was done on bulk unsorted PBMCs, naive and antigen-experienced compartments could not be conclusively compared. Estimates of total diversity based on one million sequenced T cells were considered lower bounds and underestimates. A strong correlation was found between observed TCR beta diversity and the percentage of naive T cells measured by flow cytometry.

Systemically healthy Caucasian individuals from Russia, 35 to 40 in total and aged about 6 to 100 years, were included as donors. Roughly 10 milliliters of peripheral blood were collected from each donor into EDTA-treated Vacutainer tubes. PBMCs were isolated by Ficoll-Paque density-gradient centrifugation, with at least 7 million obtained per sample. Trizol reagent was used to extract total RNA from the PBMCs, yielding at least 6 micrograms per sample. The percentages of naive CD45RAhigh/CD27high T cells were determined by flow cytometry on a PBMC aliquot from every donor. The TCR comes from a woman in her late teens or twenties in good health. Sequences were obtained from blood. The chain is encoded by TRBV10-3 joined to TRBJ2-7, with 7 bases in between that match TRBD2. The nucleotide sequence is TGTGCCTCCGACCCGGGACTACTTTACGAGCAGTACTTC. Its amino acids are CASDPGLLYEQYF.